This T cell receptor (beta chain) is from a study of pediatric ulcerative colitis. Study observations and caveats: Blood-rectal clonal overlap within each person was significantly higher in ulcerative colitis patients than controls. Some T cells in rectal biopsies may come from blood, especially with overt colitis. Clonal expansions reduced rectal repertoire diversity in acute severe colitis. Substantially fewer templates came from a couple of patients' blood samples.

Using immunoSEQ multiplex PCR, the repertoire was profiled, and TCRdb retains in-frame clones only, with some absent. The sample consists of 15,000 to 20,000 clones, 80% of them appearing once. Germline V gene sequence: CDR1 SGHNT, CDR2 YYREEE (reference sequence). CDR3 size: 16 residues. The V end lost 0 bases, the J end lost 0 bases, and 12 bases lay between the germline ends. This clone came up a few times. Its specificity is not known. During colonoscopy, one to two rectal pinch biopsies were collected. The receptor was derived from a boy aged 5-17 years who was a control in a study of pediatric ulcerative colitis. Sequencing used gut tissue. The chain links TRBV5-4 to TRBJ1-1, with unresolved D. The CDR3 sequence is CASSLDGKLMNTEAFF. CDR3 sequence (DNA): TGTGCCAGCAGCTTGGACGGCAAGCTCATGAACACTGAAGCTTTCTTT.